The 14 T cell receptor beta chains reported below all come from one sample, sequenced in a study of T cells in localized non-small cell lung cancer. This table comes from immunoSEQ multiplex PCR, and its TCRdb copy is limited to in-frame clones, with some not included. This table has about 82,000 clones, around 80% appearing once. Sequencing used PBMCs, obtained before any cancer treatment. The receptor set was obtained from a man between 40 and 75 years old with stage II squamous cell lung carcinoma.

This CDR3 reads CASSFGLQETQYF. CDR3 coding DNA: TGTGCCAGCAGCTTCGGACTACAAGAGACCCAGTACTTC. This sequence joins TRBV11-2 and TRBJ2-5; tentatively, D is TRBD2 (6 bases). V dropped 3 bases and J dropped 2 bases, with 7 bases sitting between them. The CDR3 spans 13 residues. Per the germline V gene, CDR1 is SGHAT and CDR2 is FQNNGV.

This chain uses TRBV7-6 with TRBJ2-2; 7 positions match TRBD2. The CDR3 is 15 residues long. The junction had 6 bases not matched to a gene; V was cut back by 3 bases and J by 5 bases. Germline CDR1 and CDR2: SGHVS and FNYEAQ. This chain's CDR3 is CASSFLTAGTGELFF. In nucleotides, the CDR3 is TGTGCCAGCAGCTTCTTGACAGCGGGAACCGGGGAGCTGTTTTTT.

This sequence joins TRBV10-2 and TRBJ2-5; TRBD2 matches 8 bases. The germline gives CDR1 WSHSY, CDR2 SAAADI. This CDR3 has 16 residues. V lost 2 bases and J lost 1; bases outside the gene matches: 6. The CDR3 DNA reads as TGCGCCAGCAGTGAGGGGCTAGCGGGCCTCCAAGAGACCCAGTACTTC. Protein: CASSEGLAGLQETQYF.

The rearrangement uses TRBV11-2 and TRBJ2-1, with 13 bases matching TRBD2. Germline assignment: CDR1 SGHAT and CDR2 FQNNGV. This CDR3 contains 14 residues. Germline trimming cut 0 bases from V and 14 bases from J; bases unmatched to any gene: 4. This chain's CDR3 is CASSLDPGLAGKFF. DNA for the CDR3: TGTGCCAGCAGCTTAGACCCGGGACTAGCGGGAAAGTTCTTC.

This chain joins TRBV7-3 and TRBJ2-5; D call uncertain. From germline, CDR1 is SGHTA and CDR2 FQGTGA. The length of the CDR3 is 13 residues. With 5 bases removed from V and 5 bases from J, the gap between germline ends came to 12 bases. The CDR3 here is CASSPGRRETQYF. CDR3 coding DNA: TGTGCCAGCAGCCCAGGACGTCGGGAGACCCAGTACTTC.

This rearrangement joins TRBV5-1 to TRBJ2-7, with 8 bases that match TRBD1. The trim removed 0 bases at V and 2 bases at J, leaving 1 base unmatched. Germline CDR1 and CDR2: SGHRS and YFSETQ. The CDR3 has 14 residues. CDR3 coding DNA: TGCGCCAGCAGCTTGGCCAGGGGGCCCTACGAGCAGTACTTC. Protein sequence: CASSLARGPYEQYF.

This chain joins TRBV28 and TRBJ2-7, with unresolved D. From germline, CDR1 is MDHEN and CDR2 SYDVKM. The CDR3 runs to 11 residues. Deletions cut 6 bases from V and 4 bases from J, with 7 bases between. CDR3 region: CASSYRYEQYF. CDR3 coding DNA: TGTGCCAGCAGCTACAGATACGAGCAGTACTTC. Variable domain in full (rest from reference TRBV28 and TRBJ2-7): DVKVTQSSRYLVKRTGEKVFLECVQDMDHENMFWYRQDPGLGLRLIYFSYDVKMKEKGDIPEGYSVSREKKERFSLILESASTNQTSMYLCASSYRYEQYFGPGTRLTVT.

V usage is TRBV5-6 and J usage is TRBJ2-2; D possibly corresponds to TRBD2 (6 bases). CDR3 length equals 15 residues. The germline V gene has CDR1 SGHDT and CDR2 YYEEEE. The germline V and J ends were trimmed by 3 bases and 3 bases, with 12 bases remaining between them. CDR3 residues: CASSSTDYYTGELFF. CDR3 nucleotides: TGTGCCAGCAGCTCAACGGACTACTACACCGGGGAGCTGTTTTTT.

The J gene is TRBJ2-7, the V gene TRBV11-2, with TRBD2 identical over 9 bases. The CDR3 is made up of 15 amino acids. The V segment lost 5 bases and the J segment 0 bases; nucleotides outside the gene matches: 5. Germline CDR1 and CDR2: SGHAT and FQNNGV. The DNA for the CDR3 is TGTGCCAGCAGCGCAAGCGGGGGGCGCTCCTACGAGCAGTACTTC. The encoded protein is CASSASGGRSYEQYF.

The CDR3 sequence is CASSLPELNTEAFF. DNA for the CDR3: TGTGCCAGCAGCTTACCAGAGTTGAACACTGAAGCTTTCTTT. The V gene is TRBV7-9, the J gene TRBJ1-1; unclear D gene. The CDR3 is 14 amino acids. Trimming took off 2 bases at V and 0 bases at J, with 7 bases between the two ends. Germline values: CDR1 SEHNR, CDR2 FQNEAQ (reference sequence).

The V call is TRBV7-9, the J call TRBJ2-1; 10 bases fit TRBD2. This CDR3 contains 14 residues. Germline values: CDR1 SEHNR, CDR2 FQNEAQ (reference sequence). V lost 4 bases and J lost 7; bases outside the gene matches: 4. The CDR3: CASSSGTSVNEQFF. In DNA form, the CDR3 reads TGTGCCAGCAGCTCCGGGACTAGCGTTAATGAGCAGTTCTTC.

This rearrangement joins TRBV6-1 to TRBJ1-1; D ambiguous. V lost 4 bases and J 4 bases, leaving 16 bases between the germline ends. Germline lookup yields CDR1 MNHNS and CDR2 SASEGT. The CDR3 covers 15 residues. CDR3 residues: CASSATHSGSTEAFF. The CDR3 DNA reads as TGTGCCAGCAGTGCAACCCATTCTGGGAGCACTGAAGCTTTCTTT.

With regard to this clone: One end of the junction does not line up with germline, which may come from a read error. Other nucleotide sequences from this sample produce the same CDR3. The genes are TRBV28 and TRBJ1-5; 8 nucleotides match TRBD1. The germline gives CDR1 MDHEN, CDR2 SYDVKM. The CDR3 extends over 14 amino acids. The CDR3 region has the DNA TGCGCCAGCAGTTCAGGGGGCGTCAATCAGCCCCAGCATTTT. Translating gives CASSSGGVNQPQHF.

This chain connects TRBV6-5 to TRBJ2-5, with D perhaps matching TRBD2 (6 bases). Germline V gene sequence: CDR1 MNHEY, CDR2 SVGAGI. The CDR3 covers 14 residues. Trimming left V 2 bases short and J 4 bases short, with 11 bases between. CDR3 DNA: TGTGCCAGCAGTTACGGCGGGGCCCCAGAGACCCAGTACTTC. It is translated as CASSYGGAPETQYF.